These T cell receptor beta chains were read from a single sample in a study of blood T cell repertoires in COVID-19. Method: immunoSEQ multiplex PCR; TCRdb's copy keeps in-frame clones and lacks some. The table records 130,000 or so clones, approximately 80% of them present only once. Material for sequencing was peripheral blood. Source of these receptors: a woman between 70 and 85 years old with acute or convalescent COVID-19. CDR3s include the opening cysteine and the closing phenylalanine or tryptophan. Fields, in order: clone size, D gene, J gene, V gene, CDR3 DNA, CDR3 protein. The D gene is left open where the match is weak. Not every row has a clone size; where given, it reads once, few, many or a size class.

clone size: few
D gene: .
J gene: TRBJ1-1
V gene: TRBV27
CDR3 DNA: TGTGCCAGCAGTCCTACGAGAAACACTGAAGCTTTCTTT
CDR3 protein: CASSPTRNTEAFF

clone size: .
D gene: .
J gene: TRBJ2-7
V gene: TRBV7-2
CDR3 DNA: TGTGCCAGCAGCGACTTTGTTCAGGTCAGGGCCCACGAGCAGTACTTC
CDR3 protein: CASSDFVQVRAHEQYF

clone size: .
D gene: TRBD2
J gene: TRBJ2-3
V gene: TRBV5-4
CDR3 DNA: TGTGCCAGCAGCTACCCCGATGTTGGGGGGGAAGCTAGCACAGATACGCAGTATTTT
CDR3 protein: CASSYPDVGGEASTDTQYF

clone size: .
D gene: TRBD1
J gene: TRBJ1-1
V gene: TRBV5-6
CDR3 DNA: TGTGCCAGCAGCCCCCGGACAGGGTCGACCACTGAAGCTTTCTTT
CDR3 protein: CASSPRTGSTTEAFF

clone size: .
D gene: TRBD1
J gene: TRBJ2-2
V gene: TRBV10-3
CDR3 DNA: TGTGCCATCAGGCCGGGACAGCAAACTACCGGGGAGCTGTTTTTT
CDR3 protein: CAIRPGQQTTGELFF

clone size: .
D gene: .
J gene: TRBJ1-3
V gene: TRBV5-4
CDR3 DNA: TGTGCCAGCAGCACACCGGGAAACTCTGGAAACACCATATATTTT
CDR3 protein: CASSTPGNSGNTIYF

clone size: few
D gene: .
J gene: TRBJ1-1
V gene: TRBV9
CDR3 DNA: TGTGCCAGCAGCGTAGACTCAGGAACAGGGGAAGCTTTCTTT
CDR3 protein: CASSVDSGTGEAFF

clone size: .
D gene: TRBD1
J gene: TRBJ2-7
V gene: TRBV10-3
CDR3 DNA: TGTGCCTCGGGGACAGAGAGCTCCTACGAGCAGTACTTC
CDR3 protein: CASGTESSYEQYF

clone size: .
D gene: TRBD1
J gene: TRBJ2-6
V gene: TRBV30
CDR3 DNA: TGTGCCTGGACTGTACAAGGGACAGGGGGCACTGGGGCCAACGTCCTGACTTTC
CDR3 protein: CAWTVQGTGGTGANVLTF

clone size: .
D gene: .
J gene: TRBJ1-4
V gene: TRBV29-1
CDR3 DNA: TGCAGCGTTGATAAGGCCGGAGAGGAGGAAAAACTGTTTTTT
CDR3 protein: CSVDKAGEEEKLFF

clone size: .
D gene: .
J gene: TRBJ2-5
V gene: TRBV19
CDR3 DNA: TGTGCCAGTAAGCTGGAGGATTCACAAGAGACCCAGTACTTC
CDR3 protein: CASKLEDSQETQYF

clone size: .
D gene: .
J gene: TRBJ1-5
V gene: TRBV7-9
CDR3 DNA: TGTGCCAGCAGCCCTCCAACGGGGAGCAATCAGCCCCAGCATTTT
CDR3 protein: CASSPPTGSNQPQHF